The rows below give T cell receptor beta chains drawn from one sample of a study of blood T cell repertoires in COVID-19. Assay used: immunoSEQ multiplex PCR; TCRdb lists only in-frame clones, some missing. The sample contains around 100,000 clones, 85% to 90% of which appear only once. Sequences were obtained from peripheral blood. Receptor source: a human donor in a cohort sampled during active COVID-19. The CDR3 runs from the conserved cysteine through the conserved F or W. D genes are given only for firm matches. Clone size appears in some rows only: once, few, many, or a class for an expanded clone.

TRBD2,TRBJ2-7,TRBV10-3,-,CAIISSGGSYEQYF,TGTGCCATCATTTCTAGCGGGGGGTCCTACGAGCAGTACTTC
-,TRBJ1-5,TRBV10-3,-,CAISELGTVPQPQHF,TGTGCCATCAGTGAGTTAGGTACAGTTCCTCAGCCCCAGCATTTT
TRBD2,TRBJ2-1,TRBV7-9,-,CASSRLGASGVRNEQFF,TGTGCCAGCAGCCGCCTCGGGGCTAGCGGTGTGAGGAATGAGCAGTTCTTC
-,TRBJ2-3,TRBV9,-,CASNRDTGYTDTQYF,TGTGCCAGCAACCGGGACACCGGGTACACAGATACGCAGTATTTT
TRBD2,TRBJ2-7,TRBV6-5,-,CASLGLAEYEQYF,TGTGCCAGCCTGGGACTAGCGGAATACGAGCAGTACTTC
TRBD1,TRBJ1-5,TRBV7-2,-,CASSMTGSNQPQHF,TGTGCCAGCAGCATGACAGGGAGCAATCAGCCCCAGCATTTT
-,TRBJ1-1,TRBV5-6,-,CASSTDTNTEAFF,TGTGCCAGCAGCACGGACACTAACACTGAAGCTTTCTTT
TRBD2,TRBJ2-1,TRBV5-3,-,CARSYAGTSGWNNEQFF,TGTGCCAGAAGCTATGCTGGGACTAGCGGATGGAACAATGAGCAGTTCTTC
-,TRBJ1-1,TRBV20-1,-,CSASRENTEAFF,TGCAGTGCTAGTCGGGAGAACACTGAAGCTTTCTTT
-,TRBJ2-1,TRBV28,-,CASSTPPSGYNEQFF,TGTGCCAGCAGTACGCCCCCATCGGGATACAATGAGCAGTTCTTC
TRBD2,TRBJ2-1,TRBV5-1,-,CASSLDGRSYNEQFF,TGCGCCAGCAGCTTGGACGGGAGGTCCTACAATGAGCAGTTCTTC
TRBD1,TRBJ2-7,TRBV18,-,CASSGRDRVNYEQYF,TGTGCCAGCTCGGGGAGGGACAGGGTGAACTACGAGCAGTACTTC
TRBD1,TRBJ2-7,TRBV12-3/TRBV12-4,-,CATSGQMNYEQYF,TGTGCCACCTCGGGACAGATGAACTACGAGCAGTACTTC
TRBD1,TRBJ1-6,TRBV6-2/TRBV6-3,-,CASSWGQNNSPLHF,TGTGCCAGCAGTTGGGGACAGAATAATTCACCCCTCCACTTT
TRBD2,TRBJ2-7,TRBV6-2/TRBV6-3,-,CASSSGLAGGPYEQYF,TGTGCCAGCAGTTCCGGACTAGCGGGAGGGCCCTACGAGCAGTACTTC
-,TRBJ1-2,TRBV19,-,CASSINRVGYGYTF,TGTGCCAGTAGTATAAACAGGGTCGGCTATGGCTACACCTTC
TRBD1,TRBJ1-1,TRBV5-4,-,CASSQKDRANTEAFF,TGTGCCAGCAGCCAAAAGGACAGGGCGAACACTGAAGCTTTCTTT
-,TRBJ2-7,TRBV5-6,-,CASSLLAGAREQYF,TGTGCCAGCAGCTTGCTCGCGGGGGCTCGCGAGCAGTACTTC
-,TRBJ1-6,TRBV27,-,CASSSASQALHF,TGTGCCAGCAGTTCGGCTTCTCAGGCCCTCCACTTT
-,TRBJ2-1,TRBV11-3,once,CASSIYWGGFRRQFF,TGTGCCAGCAGCATATATTGGGGAGGTTTTCGAAGGCAGTTCTTC
TRBD1,TRBJ1-2,TRBV4-3,once,CASSQSGGYGYTF,TGCGCCAGCAGCCAATCAGGGGGCTATGGCTACACCTTC
TRBD2,TRBJ2-7,TRBV5-1,few,CASSQTSGRMGASYEQYF,TGCGCCAGCAGCCAGACTAGCGGGAGAATGGGGGCCTCCTACGAGCAGTACTTC
TRBD2,TRBJ2-5,TRBV7-2,once,CASSTKGLAGGPETQYF,TGTGCCAGCAGCACCAAAGGACTAGCGGGAGGGCCTGAGACCCAGTACTTC
-,TRBJ1-1,TRBV5-1,-,CASSPAGRDTEAFF,TGCGCCAGCTCCCCCGCAGGGAGGGACACTGAAGCTTTCTTT
TRBD1,TRBJ1-2,TRBV3-1/TRBV3-2,-,CASSPGTANYGYTF,TGTGCCAGCAGCCCTGGGACAGCTAACTATGGCTACACCTTC
TRBD2,TRBJ2-1,TRBV7-2,-,CASSPVRGGRIGNEQFF,TGTGCCAGCAGCCCAGTTCGGGGGGGCAGAATCGGCAATGAGCAGTTCTTC
TRBD1,TRBJ2-7,TRBV7-2,-,CASSGGTGGSYEQYF,TGTGCCAGCAGCGGCGGGACAGGGGGTTCCTACGAGCAGTACTTC
-,TRBJ2-1,TRBV18,-,CASSPLQGKYNEQFF,TGTGCCAGCTCACCACTACAGGGAAAATACAATGAGCAGTTCTTC
TRBD2,TRBJ2-7,TRBV11-2,-,CASSLDLRGEYLVFEQYF,TGTGCCAGCAGCTTAGATCTTCGGGGGGAATACTTAGTGTTCGAGCAGTACTTC
TRBD1,TRBJ2-1,TRBV24-1,few,CATSGTGGNNEQFF,TGTGCCACCAGTGGGACAGGGGGGAACAATGAGCAGTTCTTC
TRBD1,TRBJ1-2,TRBV7-2,-,CASSVLQGVGYTF,TGTGCCAGCAGCGTTCTTCAGGGGGTTGGCTACACCTTC
TRBD1,TRBJ1-1,TRBV19,-,CASSHRGTEAFF,TGTGCCAGTAGTCACAGGGGGACTGAAGCTTTCTTT
-,TRBJ1-2,TRBV7-9,-,CASRSSTGNYGYTF,TGTGCCAGCAGAAGTTCTACAGGGAACTATGGCTACACCTTC
-,TRBJ1-1,TRBV7-2,-,CASSLVRSSPEAFF,TGTGCCAGCAGCTTAGTTAGGAGTAGCCCTGAAGCTTTCTTT